The rows below give T cell receptor beta chains drawn from one sample of a study of blood T cells in healthy people across ages. TCRdb ran MiXCR on the 5' RACE reads and lists one entry per CDR3 protein. The data show more than 650,000 distinct CDR3 sequences, about a quarter seen once. The data also belong to a second study, concerning T cells of mothers and their children.

The specimen was blood. These receptors were taken from a boy younger than 18 in good health. Both conserved end residues are part of each CDR3. Each record gives: D gene, V gene, J gene, clone size, CDR3 DNA, CDR3 protein. D genes are given only for firm matches. Where a row states a size, it is once, few, many or the class of an expanded clone; other rows omit it.

TRBD1	TRBV5-1	TRBJ1-4	NA	TGCGCCAGCGACGTCGGCCCGGGACAGGGAGGTGAAAAACTGTTTTTT	CASDVGPGQGGEKLFF
TRBD1	TRBV5-5	TRBJ2-5	few	TGTGCCAGCAGCTTGGGTTGGACGACAGGGGGCCAAGAGACCCAGTACTTC	CASSLGWTTGGQETQYF
NA	TRBV12-3/TRBV12-4	TRBJ2-4	few	TGTGCCAGCTCCCCGAGGGAACTAGCCAAAAACATTCAGTACTTC	CASSPRELAKNIQYF
NA	TRBV7-9	TRBJ2-2	few	TGTGCCAGCAGCTTAGGGCGAGAAAGGGAGCTGTTTTTT	CASSLGRERELFF
TRBD2	TRBV20-1	TRBJ2-7	few	TGCAGTGCTGGAGCGGGGGGGAGGGAGCAGTACTTC	CSAGAGGREQYF
NA	TRBV7-9	TRBJ2-4	NA	TGTGCCAGCAGCTTAGTGGACAGAAACATTCAGTACTTC	CASSLVDRNIQYF
TRBD2	TRBV20-1	TRBJ2-2	NA	TGCAGTGTCCCGGGAGGACTATCGAACACCGGGGAGCTGTTTTTT	CSVPGGLSNTGELFF
NA	TRBV12-3/TRBV12-4	TRBJ1-2	few	TGTGCCAGCATCGGGGGCGCCGGGTATGGCTACACCTTC	CASIGGAGYGYTF
TRBD2	TRBV27	TRBJ2-1	NA	TGTGCCAGCAGTTTAGCGGGGGAGCGGGGTGAGCAGTTCTTC	CASSLAGERGEQFF
NA	TRBV4-1	TRBJ1-4	NA	TGCGCCAGCAGCCCTGGACCGGCGGATAATGAAAAACTGTTTTTT	CASSPGPADNEKLFF
NA	TRBV29-1	TRBJ2-2	few	TGCAGCGTTGAAGCCGGAGGGACGGGCACCGGGGAGCTGTTTTTT	CSVEAGGTGTGELFF
NA	TRBV6-1	TRBJ1-2	NA	TGTGCCAGCAGTCCCCAGGGGAAGAGGGGCTACACCTTC	CASSPQGKRGYTF
TRBD2	TRBV6-1	TRBJ2-7	NA	TGTGCCAGCAGGGGACTAGCGCGAGAGCAGTACTTC	CASRGLAREQYF
NA	TRBV5-1	TRBJ2-7	few	TGCGCCAGCTCCCTTCCAAGGGGGTCCGAGCAGTACTTC	CASSLPRGSEQYF
NA	TRBV7-8	TRBJ2-3	NA	TGTGCCAGCAGCTTAGGGCAAGGAGGCTCCTATACGCAGTATTTT	CASSLGQGGSYTQYF
TRBD1	TRBV5-1	TRBJ2-3	few	TGCGCCAGCAGCTACCCGGACAGGGGCACAGATACGCAGTATTTT	CASSYPDRGTDTQYF
TRBD2	TRBV11-3	TRBJ2-3	few	TGTGCCAGCAGCTTAGGCGGGGGGGCCGCCGCAGATACGCAGTATTTT	CASSLGGGAAADTQYF
NA	TRBV7-8	TRBJ2-5	few	TGTGCCAGCAGCTTAGCGGGAAGGGCTGGGGGGGAGACCCAGTACTTC	CASSLAGRAGGETQYF
TRBD1	TRBV12-3/TRBV12-4	TRBJ1-5	NA	TGTGCCAGCAGATGGACAGGTCTAGGCAATCAGCCCCAGCATTTT	CASRWTGLGNQPQHF
NA	TRBV24-1	TRBJ2-1	NA	TGTGCCACCAGTCCAGCGGTCCCTAGCGCAAACAATGAGCAGTTCTTC	CATSPAVPSANNEQFF
NA	TRBV2	TRBJ2-5	NA	TGTGCCAGCAGGGCAAGATATTTGGAGCAGACCCAGTACTTC	CASRARYLEQTQYF
TRBD2	TRBV3-1	TRBJ2-5	few	TGTGCCAGCAGCCGGCGACTAGCGGGGGCCGCCCAAGAGACCCAGTACTTC	CASSRRLAGAAQETQYF
TRBD1	TRBV11-2	TRBJ1-6	few	TGTGCCAGCAGACACCGGGGACAGTCCTCACCCCTCCACTTT	CASRHRGQSSPLHF
NA	TRBV9	TRBJ2-5	NA	TGTGCCAGCAGCGTAGATAGTTCCCACGCGCGGGGGCTGGAGACCCAGTACTTC	CASSVDSSHARGLETQYF
TRBD1	TRBV28	TRBJ1-4	few	TGTGCCAGCAGGGCGGCCGTGGACAGGGGTGTAAAACTGTTTTTT	CASRAAVDRGVKLFF
NA	TRBV6-6	TRBJ2-7	NA	TGTGCCAGCAGTCAGACTGGGGAGACCTACGAGCAGTACTTC	CASSQTGETYEQYF
NA	TRBV7-6	TRBJ2-1	NA	TGTGCCAGCAGCTTACCGAACAGCTCTTTCACCTACAATGAGCAGTTCTTC	CASSLPNSSFTYNEQFF
NA	TRBV5-1	TRBJ2-5	NA	TGCGCCAGCAGCGGGGGGACAGTAGAAGAGACCCAGTACTTC	CASSGGTVEETQYF
TRBD2	TRBV7-9	TRBJ2-7	NA	TGTGCCAGCAGCCCGCCAAAAGGGCGGGGGGGCAACGAGCAGTACTTC	CASSPPKGRGGNEQYF
NA	TRBV19	TRBJ2-7	few	TGTGCCAGTAGTATCCCTGGTCCCGTGGGCGAGCAGTACTTC	CASSIPGPVGEQYF
NA	TRBV11-2	TRBJ2-7	few	TGTGCCAGCAGCTTACAGGGAACTGCCTACGAGCAGTACTTC	CASSLQGTAYEQYF
NA	TRBV29-1	TRBJ2-1	NA	TGCAGCGTTGAAGATTATACGGGGGGCAACAATGAGCAGTTCTTC	CSVEDYTGGNNEQFF
NA	TRBV12-3/TRBV12-4	TRBJ2-1	NA	TGTGCCAGCAGCACAACCGGGGCCACCTCCTATAATGAGCAGTTCTTC	CASSTTGATSYNEQFF
TRBD1	TRBV9	TRBJ2-2	few	TGTGCCAGCAGCGTATCGGGACAGGGGTTTTACACCGGGGAGCTGTTTTTT	CASSVSGQGFYTGELFF
NA	TRBV5-1	TRBJ1-1	few	TGCGCCAGCAGCTTATTAGACAGCTTGAACACTGAAGCTTTCTTT	CASSLLDSLNTEAFF
NA	TRBV9	TRBJ2-5	NA	TGTGCCAGCAGCGTAGCGGGGAACCAAGAGACCCAGTACTTC	CASSVAGNQETQYF
TRBD2	TRBV12-3/TRBV12-4	TRBJ2-6	NA	TGTGCCAGCAGTTTGAGGTTTTGGGGCGGGGGAAACTCTGGGGCCAACGTCCTGACTTTC	CASSLRFWGGGNSGANVLTF